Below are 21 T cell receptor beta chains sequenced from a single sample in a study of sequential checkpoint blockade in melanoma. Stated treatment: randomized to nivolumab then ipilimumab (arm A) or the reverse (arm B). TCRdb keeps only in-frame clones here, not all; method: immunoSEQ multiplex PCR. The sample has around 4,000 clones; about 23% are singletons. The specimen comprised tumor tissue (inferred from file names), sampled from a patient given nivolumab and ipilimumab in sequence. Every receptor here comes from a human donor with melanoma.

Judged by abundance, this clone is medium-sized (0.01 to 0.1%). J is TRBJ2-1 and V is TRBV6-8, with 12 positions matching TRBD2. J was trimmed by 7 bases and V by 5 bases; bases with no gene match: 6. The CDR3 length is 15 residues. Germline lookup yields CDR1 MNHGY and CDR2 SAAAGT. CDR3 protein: CASSRLAGEGNEQFF. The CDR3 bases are TGTGCCAGCAGTAGACTAGCGGGGGAGGGGAATGAGCAGTTCTTC.

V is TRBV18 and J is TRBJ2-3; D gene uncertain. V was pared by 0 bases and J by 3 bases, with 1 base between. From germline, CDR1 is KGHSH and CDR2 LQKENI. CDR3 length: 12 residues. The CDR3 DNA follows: TGTGCCAGCTCACCACCGACAGATACGCAGTATTTT. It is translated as CASSPPTDTQYF.

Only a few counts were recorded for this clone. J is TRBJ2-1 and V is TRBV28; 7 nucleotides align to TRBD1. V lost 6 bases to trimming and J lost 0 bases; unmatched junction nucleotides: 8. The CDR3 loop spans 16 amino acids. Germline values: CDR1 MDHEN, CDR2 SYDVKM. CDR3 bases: TGTGCCAGCAGGCAACAGGGGTGGAGCTCCTACAATGAGCAGTTCTTC. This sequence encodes CASRQQGWSSYNEQFF.

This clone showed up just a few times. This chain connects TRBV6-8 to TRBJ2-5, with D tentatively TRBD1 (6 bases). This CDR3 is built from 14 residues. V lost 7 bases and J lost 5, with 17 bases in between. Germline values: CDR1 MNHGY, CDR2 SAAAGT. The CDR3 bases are TGTGCCAGCATTAAAAGGGGGTTTTGGGAGACCCAGTACTTC. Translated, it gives CASIKRGFWETQYF.

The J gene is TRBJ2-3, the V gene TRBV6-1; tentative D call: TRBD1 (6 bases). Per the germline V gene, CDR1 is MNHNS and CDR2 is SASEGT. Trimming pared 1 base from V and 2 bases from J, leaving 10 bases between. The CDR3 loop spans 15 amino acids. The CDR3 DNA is TGTGCCAGCAGTGAAGATAGGGGGAACACAGATACGCAGTATTTT. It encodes CASSEDRGNTDTQYF.

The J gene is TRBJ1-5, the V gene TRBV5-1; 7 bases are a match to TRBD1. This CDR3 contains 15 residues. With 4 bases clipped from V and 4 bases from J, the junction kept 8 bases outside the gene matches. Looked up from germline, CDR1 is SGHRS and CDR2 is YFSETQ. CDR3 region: CASSPLGQSNQPQHF. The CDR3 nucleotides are TGCGCCAGCAGCCCACTGGGACAGTCAAATCAGCCCCAGCATTTT.

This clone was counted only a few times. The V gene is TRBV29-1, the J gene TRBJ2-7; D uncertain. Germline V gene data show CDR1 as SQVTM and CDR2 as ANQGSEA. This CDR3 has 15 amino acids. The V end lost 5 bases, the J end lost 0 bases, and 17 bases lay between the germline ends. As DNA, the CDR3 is TGCAGCGTTCGTATAGGATCCCCCATCTCCTACGAGCAGTACTTC. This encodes CSVRIGSPISYEQYF.

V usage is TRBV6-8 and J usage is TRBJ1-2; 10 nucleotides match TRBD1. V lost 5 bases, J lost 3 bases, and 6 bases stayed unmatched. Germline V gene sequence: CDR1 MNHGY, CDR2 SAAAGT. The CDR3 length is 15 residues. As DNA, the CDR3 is TGTGCCAGCAGTGGGAGACAGGGGGCAGACTATGGCTACACCTTC. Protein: CASSGRQGADYGYTF.

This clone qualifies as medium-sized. The CDR3 region is CANGDSTDTQYF. The CDR3 nucleotides read TGTGCCAACGGGGATAGTACAGATACGCAGTATTTT. The V gene is TRBV18, the J gene TRBJ2-3, with D perhaps matching TRBD2 (5 bases). The germline V gene has CDR1 KGHSH and CDR2 LQKENI. V shed 10 bases and J shed 3 bases, with 11 bases lying between them. This CDR3 contains 12 residues.

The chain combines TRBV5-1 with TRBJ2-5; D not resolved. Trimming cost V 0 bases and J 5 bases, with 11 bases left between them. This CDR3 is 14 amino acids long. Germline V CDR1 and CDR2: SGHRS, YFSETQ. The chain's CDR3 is CASSLEHLGETQYF. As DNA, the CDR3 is TGCGCCAGCAGCTTGGAACACCTCGGGGAGACCCAGTACTTC.

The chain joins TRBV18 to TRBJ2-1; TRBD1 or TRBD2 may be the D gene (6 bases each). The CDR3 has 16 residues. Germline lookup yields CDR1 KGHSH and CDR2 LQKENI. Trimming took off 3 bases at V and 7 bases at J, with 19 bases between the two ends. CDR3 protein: CASSPFQGTGVNEQFF. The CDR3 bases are TGTGCCAGCTCACCCTTCCAGGGGACGGGAGTGAATGAGCAGTTCTTC.

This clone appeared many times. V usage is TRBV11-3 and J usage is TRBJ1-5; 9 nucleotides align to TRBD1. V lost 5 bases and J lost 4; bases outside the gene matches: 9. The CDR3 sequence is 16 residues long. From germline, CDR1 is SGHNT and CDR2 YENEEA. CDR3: CASSHRGGQGNQPQHF. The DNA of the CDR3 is TGTGCCAGCAGCCACCGAGGTGGACAGGGGAATCAGCCCCAGCATTTT.

The CDR3 DNA sequence: TGCGCCAGCAGCTTGGAGGGTCCTAACACCGGGGAGCTGTTTTTT. Its translation is CASSLEGPNTGELFF. This chain links TRBV5-1 with TRBJ2-2; D unclear. Trimming pared 0 bases from V and 2 bases from J, leaving 8 bases between. The CDR3 extends over 15 amino acids. The germline V gene has CDR1 SGHRS and CDR2 YFSETQ.

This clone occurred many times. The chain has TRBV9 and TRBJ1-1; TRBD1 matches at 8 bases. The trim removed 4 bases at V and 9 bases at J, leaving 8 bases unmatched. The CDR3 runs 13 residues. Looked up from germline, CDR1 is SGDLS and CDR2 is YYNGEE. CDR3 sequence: CASSFRTGSQAFF. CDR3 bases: TGTGCCAGCAGCTTTCGGACAGGGTCGCAAGCTTTCTTT. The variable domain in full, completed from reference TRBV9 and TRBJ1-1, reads DSGVTQTPKHLITATGQRVTLRCSPRSGDLSVYWYQQSLDQGLQFLIQYYNGEERAKGNILERFSAQQFPDLHSELNLSSLELGDSALYFCASSFRTGSQAFFGQGTRLTVV.

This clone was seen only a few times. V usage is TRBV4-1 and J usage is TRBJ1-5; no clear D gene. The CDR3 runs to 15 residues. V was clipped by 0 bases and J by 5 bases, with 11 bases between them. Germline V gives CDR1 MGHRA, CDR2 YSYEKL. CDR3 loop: CASSQDRGRDQPQHF. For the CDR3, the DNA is TGCGCCAGCAGCCAAGATCGAGGACGGGATCAGCCCCAGCATTTT.

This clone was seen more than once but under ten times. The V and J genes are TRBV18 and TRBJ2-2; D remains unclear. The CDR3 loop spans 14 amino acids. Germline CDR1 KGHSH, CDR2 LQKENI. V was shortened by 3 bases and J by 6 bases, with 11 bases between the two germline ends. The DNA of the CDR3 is TGTGCCAGCTCACCCTCCCAGGAACCCGGGGAGCTGTTTTTT. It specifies CASSPSQEPGELFF.

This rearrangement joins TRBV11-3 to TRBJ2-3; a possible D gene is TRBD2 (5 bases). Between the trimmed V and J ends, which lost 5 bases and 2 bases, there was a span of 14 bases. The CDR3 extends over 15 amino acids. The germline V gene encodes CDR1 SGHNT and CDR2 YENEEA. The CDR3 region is CASSQVEGTTDTQYF. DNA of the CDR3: TGTGCCAGCAGCCAAGTCGAGGGAACCACAGATACGCAGTATTTT.

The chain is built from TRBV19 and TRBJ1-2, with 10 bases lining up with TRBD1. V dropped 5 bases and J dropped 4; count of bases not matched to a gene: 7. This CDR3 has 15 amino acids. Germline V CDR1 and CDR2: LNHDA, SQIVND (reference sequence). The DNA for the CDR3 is TGTGCCAGTAGTCTTCTGGGACAGGGGACCTATGGCTACACCTTC. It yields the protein CASSLLGQGTYGYTF.

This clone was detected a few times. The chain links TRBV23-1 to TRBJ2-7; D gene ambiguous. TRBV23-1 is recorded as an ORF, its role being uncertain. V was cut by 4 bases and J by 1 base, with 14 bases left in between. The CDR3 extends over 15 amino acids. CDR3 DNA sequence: TGCGCCAGCAGTCCCCGGACGGTTTATTCCTACGAGCAGTACTTC. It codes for CASSPRTVYSYEQYF.

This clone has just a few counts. The CDR3 bases are TGTGCCACGGGGGTGCCTACGATGGCGCAGTATTTT. This codes for CATGVPTMAQYF. J is TRBJ2-3 and V is TRBV6-8; tentative D call: TRBD2 (6 bases). CDR1 and CDR2 from the germline V gene are MNHGY and SAAAGT. Deletions cut 10 bases from V and 10 bases from J, with 18 bases between. CDR3 length: 12 residues.

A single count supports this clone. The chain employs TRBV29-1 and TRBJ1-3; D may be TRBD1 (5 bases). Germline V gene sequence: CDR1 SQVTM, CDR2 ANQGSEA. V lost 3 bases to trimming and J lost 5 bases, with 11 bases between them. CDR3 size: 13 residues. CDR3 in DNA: TGCAGCGTTGATTCGGGGGGTAGAAACACCATATATTTT. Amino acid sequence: CSVDSGGRNTIYF.